The rows below give T cell receptor beta chains drawn from one sample of a study of blood T cell repertoires in COVID-19. The protocol was immunoSEQ multiplex PCR, while the TCRdb copy is restricted to in-frame clones and leaves out a portion. Of 310,000 or so clones listed, roughly 90% are singletons. Sequenced sample: peripheral blood. These TCRs come from a man between 18 and 29 years old who had recovered from COVID-19. The CDR3 runs from the conserved cysteine through the conserved F or W. The D gene is left open where the match is weak. The listing skips clone size in some rows; elsewhere it reads once, few, many or a size class.

j_call d_call clone_size v_call cdr3_aa cdr3_nt
TRBJ1-1 . . TRBV6-5 CASSPIGQMNTEAFF TGTGCCAGCAGTCCCATAGGACAGATGAACACTGAAGCTTTCTTT
TRBJ2-3 TRBD1 . TRBV5-8 CASSPWDRGVTDTQYF TGTGCCAGCAGCCCCTGGGACAGAGGGGTCACAGATACGCAGTATTTT
TRBJ1-5 TRBD1 . TRBV10-3 CAISAEPGQGVIWSNQPQHF TGTGCCATCAGTGCAGAACCGGGACAGGGGGTAATTTGGAGCAATCAGCCCCAGCATTTT
TRBJ2-7 TRBD2 . TRBV7-2 CASSHGTTSYEQYF TGTGCCAGCAGCCACGGGACTACATCCTACGAGCAGTACTTC
TRBJ2-3 . . TRBV5-4 CASSLDLFAISTDTQYF TGTGCCAGCAGCTTGGACCTATTCGCGATTAGCACAGATACGCAGTATTTT
TRBJ1-2 . . TRBV2 CASSERWAATNYGYTF TGTGCCAGCAGTGAACGTTGGGCAGCTACTAACTATGGCTACACCTTC
TRBJ2-3 . . TRBV18 CASAPPARGDYTQYF TGTGCCAGCGCGCCCCCGGCTCGTGGTGACTATACGCAGTATTTT
TRBJ2-5 . . TRBV5-4 CASSLGGDSWETQYF TGTGCCAGCAGCTTGGGGGGGGACTCATGGGAGACCCAGTACTTC
TRBJ1-5 . . TRBV11-2 CASSSNNQPQHF TGTGCCAGCAGCAGCAACAATCAGCCCCAGCATTTT
TRBJ2-6 . . TRBV6-5 CASSRDRYGANVLTF TGTGCCAGCAGTCGAGACAGATATGGGGCCAACGTCCTGACTTTC
TRBJ1-1 TRBD1 . TRBV14 CASSQAGTGKWNTEAFF TGTGCCAGCAGCCAAGCCGGGACAGGGAAGTGGAACACTGAAGCTTTCTTT
TRBJ1-1 . . TRBV20-1 CSAPGNTEAFF TGCAGTGCACCGGGGAACACTGAAGCTTTCTTT
TRBJ2-7 TRBD1 . TRBV5-6 CASSTSGTGWYEQYF TGTGCCAGCAGCACCTCCGGGACAGGGTGGTACGAGCAGTACTTC
TRBJ2-7 TRBD1 . TRBV2 CASINRQGFYEQYF TGTGCCAGCATTAACCGACAGGGATTCTACGAGCAGTACTTC
TRBJ2-2 . few TRBV7-3 CASSSSGTPNTGELFF TGTGCCAGCAGCTCCTCCGGGACACCGAACACCGGGGAGCTGTTTTTT
TRBJ1-4 TRBD1 . TRBV6-1 CASSETTGANEKLFF TGTGCCAGCAGTGAAACGACAGGGGCCAATGAAAAACTGTTTTTT
TRBJ1-6 TRBD1 . TRBV19 CASSIEGTESGGLHF TGTGCCAGTAGTATAGAAGGGACAGAGTCGGGTGGCCTCCACTTT
TRBJ2-1 . . TRBV19 CASSIGAGFAYNEQFF TGTGCCAGTAGTATAGGGGCCGGTTTCGCCTACAATGAGCAGTTCTTC
TRBJ1-2 TRBD1 once TRBV10-3 CAISEGGDSSSHIYGYTF TGTGCCATCAGTGAGGGCGGGGACAGCTCCTCACATATCTATGGCTACACCTTC
TRBJ1-1 . . TRBV6-5 CASNGLRVVTEAFF TGTGCCAGCAACGGATTGAGGGTGGTCACTGAAGCTTTCTTT
TRBJ2-2 . . TRBV6-6 CASNSGSGELFF TGTGCCAGTAATAGCGGCTCCGGGGAGCTGTTTTTT
TRBJ2-7 . once TRBV28 CASSPPGSPTYEQYF TGTGCCAGCAGCCCTCCGGGGTCCCCAACCTACGAGCAGTACTTC
TRBJ2-7 TRBD2 . TRBV9 CASSPSGDIYEQYF TGTGCCAGCAGCCCTAGCGGAGACATCTACGAGCAGTACTTC
TRBJ1-2 . . TRBV6-6 CASAAEGDTYGYTF TGTGCCAGCGCGGCGGAAGGGGATACCTATGGCTACACCTTC
TRBJ2-5 . . TRBV6-6 CASSYGATRNQETQYF TGTGCCAGCAGTTACGGGGCAACGCGTAACCAAGAGACCCAGTACTTC
TRBJ2-2 TRBD1 . TRBV9 CASSVAGTGLAGELFF TGTGCCAGCAGCGTAGCCGGGACAGGGTTGGCCGGGGAGCTGTTTTTT
TRBJ1-1 . . TRBV7-3 CASSLTPTGRGMNTEAFF TGTGCCAGCAGCTTAACGCCGACAGGACGAGGGATGAACACTGAAGCTTTCTTT
TRBJ2-5 TRBD2 . TRBV28 CASSFRTSGQETQYF TGTGCCAGCAGTTTCCGGACTAGCGGACAAGAGACCCAGTACTTC
TRBJ1-6 TRBD1 . TRBV5-1 CASSLGFGQGNSPLHF TGCGCCAGCAGCTTGGGATTTGGACAGGGGAATTCACCCCTCCACTTT
TRBJ1-2 . . TRBV27 CASSLATGHYGYTF TGTGCCAGCAGTTTGGCGACAGGTCACTATGGCTACACCTTC
TRBJ1-2 . . TRBV20-1 CSAGDTYGYTF TGCAGTGCGGGGGACACCTATGGCTACACCTTC
TRBJ2-2 . medium-sized TRBV6-4 CASSDSGQNTGELFF TGTGCCAGCAGTGACTCGGGACAGAACACCGGGGAGCTGTTTTTT
TRBJ2-4 . . TRBV7-9 CASSHTGSLAKNIQYF TGTGCCAGCAGTCATACAGGGTCCTTAGCCAAAAACATTCAGTACTTC
TRBJ2-2 TRBD2 . TRBV6-5 CASSPMRGDTGELFF TGTGCCAGCAGTCCTATGCGGGGGGACACCGGGGAGCTGTTTTTT
TRBJ2-1 . once TRBV7-9 CASSLEAARRTNEQFF TGTGCCAGCAGCTTAGAGGCGGCCCGCCGCACCAATGAGCAGTTCTTC
TRBJ1-2 TRBD1 . TRBV7-9 CASSSPGQGQEGYTF TGTGCCAGCAGCTCCCCGGGACAGGGACAGGAAGGCTACACCTTC
TRBJ1-5 . . TRBV7-2 CASSLYEGQPQHF TGTGCCAGCAGCTTATACGAGGGTCAGCCCCAGCATTTT
TRBJ1-1 TRBD1 . TRBV5-1 CATALNSGGTGMNTEAFF TGCGCCACCGCACTGAACAGCGGCGGGACAGGGATGAACACTGAAGCTTTCTTT
TRBJ2-5 . . TRBV11-2 CASSLDGGSETQYF TGTGCCAGCAGCTTAGATGGAGGATCGGAGACCCAGTACTTC
TRBJ2-1 . once TRBV6-2/TRBV6-3 CASSKQDRSYNEQFF TGTGCCAGCAGTAAACAGGATCGCTCCTACAATGAGCAGTTCTTC
TRBJ2-3 . . TRBV10-3 CAISEKARLDADTQYF TGTGCCATCAGTGAGAAAGCAAGACTAGACGCAGATACGCAGTATTTT
TRBJ1-1 . . TRBV7-9 CASSPEKIPMRTEAFF TGTGCCAGCAGCCCCGAAAAAATCCCGATGAGGACTGAAGCTTTCTTT
TRBJ2-7 TRBD2 . TRBV27 CAILRHTGAGLSYEQYF TGTGCCATCCTTAGACACACGGGAGCGGGGCTGTCCTACGAGCAGTACTTC
TRBJ2-7 TRBD1 . TRBV7-8 CASRPQGALNEQYF TGTGCCAGCAGGCCACAGGGGGCGCTCAACGAGCAGTACTTC
TRBJ2-7 . . TRBV18 CASSPPEAALSYEQYF TGTGCCAGCTCACCACCAGAGGCGGCCCTATCCTACGAGCAGTACTTC
TRBJ2-6 . . TRBV5-5 CASSFGRTSGANVLTF TGTGCCAGCAGCTTCGGACGGACTTCTGGGGCCAACGTCCTGACTTTC
TRBJ2-2 . . TRBV19 CASRERATKNTGELFF TGTGCCAGTAGGGAGCGCGCAACGAAGAACACCGGGGAGCTGTTTTTT
TRBJ2-1 . . TRBV25-1 CASRSALLSEQFF TGTGCCAGCCGCTCCGCCCTTCTCAGTGAGCAGTTCTTC
TRBJ2-5 . . TRBV5-5 CASSWARTQETQYF TGTGCCAGCAGCTGGGCGCGGACTCAAGAGACCCAGTACTTC
TRBJ1-2 . . TRBV6-1 CASSELEGAYGYTF TGTGCCAGCAGTGAATTGGAAGGGGCCTATGGCTACACCTTC
TRBJ1-1 . once TRBV4-1 CASSTHPGQKNTEAFF TGCGCCAGCAGCACCCACCCCGGACAGAAAAACACTGAAGCTTTCTTT
TRBJ2-1 . . TRBV6-2/TRBV6-3 CASSRRGPFPDEQFF TGTGCCAGCAGTAGGAGGGGTCCCTTCCCGGACGAGCAGTTCTTC
TRBJ1-1 . once TRBV5-1 CASSLGLEAFF TGCGCCAGCAGCTTGGGGCTTGAAGCTTTCTTT
TRBJ2-7 . . TRBV7-6 CASSLYRVGSYEQYF TGTGCCAGCAGCTTATACAGGGTGGGCTCCTACGAGCAGTACTTC
TRBJ1-4 TRBD1 . TRBV5-1 CASSAWTGGFEKLFF TGCGCCAGCAGCGCATGGACAGGGGGCTTTGAAAAACTGTTTTTT
TRBJ2-2 . . TRBV3-1/TRBV3-2 CASSPTSAGELFF TGTGCCAGCAGCCCCACTAGTGCCGGGGAGCTGTTTTTT
TRBJ2-1 TRBD1 many TRBV19 CASSMDPGTGSNEQFF TGTGCCAGTAGTATGGACCCCGGGACAGGTAGTAATGAGCAGTTCTTC
TRBJ2-2 TRBD2 once TRBV7-6 CASSSRLAGVPGGYTGELFF TGTGCCAGCAGCTCAAGACTAGCGGGAGTACCGGGCGGGTACACCGGGGAGCTGTTTTTT
TRBJ2-2 . . TRBV2 CASREGWSGELFF TGTGCCAGCAGGGAGGGCTGGTCCGGGGAGCTGTTTTTT